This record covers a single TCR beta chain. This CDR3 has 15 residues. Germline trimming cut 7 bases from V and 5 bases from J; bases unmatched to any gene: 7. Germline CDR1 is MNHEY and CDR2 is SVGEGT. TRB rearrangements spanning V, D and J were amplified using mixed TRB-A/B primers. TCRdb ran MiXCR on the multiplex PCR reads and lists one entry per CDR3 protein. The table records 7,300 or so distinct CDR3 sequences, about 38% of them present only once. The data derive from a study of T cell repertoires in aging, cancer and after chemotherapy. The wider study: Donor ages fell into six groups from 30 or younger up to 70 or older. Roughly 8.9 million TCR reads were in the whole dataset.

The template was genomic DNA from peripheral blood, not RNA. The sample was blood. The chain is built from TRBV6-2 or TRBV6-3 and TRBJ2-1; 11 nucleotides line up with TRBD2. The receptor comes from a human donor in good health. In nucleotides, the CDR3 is TGTGCCAGCACCCTGACTAGCGGGAATAACAATGAGCAGTTCTTC. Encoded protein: CASTLTSGNNNEQFF.